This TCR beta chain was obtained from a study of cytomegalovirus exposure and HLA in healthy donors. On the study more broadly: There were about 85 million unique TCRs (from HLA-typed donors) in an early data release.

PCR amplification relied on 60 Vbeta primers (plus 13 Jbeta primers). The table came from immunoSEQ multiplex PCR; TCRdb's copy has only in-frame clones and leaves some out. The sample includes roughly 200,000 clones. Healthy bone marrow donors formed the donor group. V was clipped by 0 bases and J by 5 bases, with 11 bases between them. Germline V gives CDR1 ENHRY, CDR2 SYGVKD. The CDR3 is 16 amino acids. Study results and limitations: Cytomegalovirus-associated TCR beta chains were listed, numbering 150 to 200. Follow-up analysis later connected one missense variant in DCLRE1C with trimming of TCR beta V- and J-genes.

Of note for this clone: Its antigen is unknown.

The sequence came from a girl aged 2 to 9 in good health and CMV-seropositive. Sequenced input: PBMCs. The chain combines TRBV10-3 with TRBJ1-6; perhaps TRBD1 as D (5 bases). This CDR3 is CAISESKGLDNSPLHF. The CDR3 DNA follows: TGTGCCATCAGTGAGTCGAAGGGACTGGATAATTCACCCCTCCACTTT.